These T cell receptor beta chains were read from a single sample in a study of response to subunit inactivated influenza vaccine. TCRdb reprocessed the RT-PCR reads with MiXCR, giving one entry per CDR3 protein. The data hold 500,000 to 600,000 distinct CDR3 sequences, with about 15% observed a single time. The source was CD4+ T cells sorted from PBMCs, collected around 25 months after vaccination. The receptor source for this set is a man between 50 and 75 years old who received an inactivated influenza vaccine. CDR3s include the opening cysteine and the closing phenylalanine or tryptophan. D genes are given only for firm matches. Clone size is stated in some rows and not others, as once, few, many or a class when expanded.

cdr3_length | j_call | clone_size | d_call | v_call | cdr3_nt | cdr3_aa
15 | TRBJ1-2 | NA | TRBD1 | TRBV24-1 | TGTGCCACCAGTGATCCGGGACAGGGAAACTATGGCTACACCTTC | CATSDPGQGNYGYTF
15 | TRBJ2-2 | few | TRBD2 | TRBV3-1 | TGTGCCAGCAGCCGGACTAGCGGGAGTATCGGGGAGCTGTTTTTT | CASSRTSGSIGELFF
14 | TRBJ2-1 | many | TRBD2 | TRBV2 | TGTGCCAGCAAGGACGGGAGGGCCGGAAGGGAGCAGTTCTTC | CASKDGRAGREQFF
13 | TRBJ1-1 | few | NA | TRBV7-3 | TGTGCCAGCGGCCGCTTAATGAACACTGAAGCTTTCTTT | CASGRLMNTEAFF
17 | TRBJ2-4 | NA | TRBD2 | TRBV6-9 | TGTGCCAGCAGTTACCCCCGGCCGGGAGGAGGCAAAAACATTCAGTACTTC | CASSYPRPGGGKNIQYF
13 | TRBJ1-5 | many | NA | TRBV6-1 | TGTGCCAGCAGTGAACAGGAAAATCAGCCCCAGCATTTT | CASSEQENQPQHF
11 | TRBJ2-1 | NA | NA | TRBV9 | TGTGCCAGCAGTGCCAATGATGAGCAGTTCTTC | CASSANDEQFF
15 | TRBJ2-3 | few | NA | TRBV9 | TGTGCCAGCAGTGTCTTAGCGGCAGGGACAGATACGCAGTATTTT | CASSVLAAGTDTQYF
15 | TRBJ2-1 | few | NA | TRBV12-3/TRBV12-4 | TGTGCCAGCAGTTTCGTGGGACTGGGCAGCGGCGTTCAGTTCTTC | CASSFVGLGSGVQFF
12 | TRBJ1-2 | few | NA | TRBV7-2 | TGTGCCAGCAGCCCCAGGGCCGATGGCTACACCTTC | CASSPRADGYTF
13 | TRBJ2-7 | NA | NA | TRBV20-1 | TGCAGTGCTAGAGTGCGACTTACCTACGAGCAGTACTTC | CSARVRLTYEQYF
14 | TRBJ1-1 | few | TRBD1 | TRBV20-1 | TGCAGTGCTCCCGCAGGGGGACTGAACACTGAAGCTTTCTTT | CSAPAGGLNTEAFF
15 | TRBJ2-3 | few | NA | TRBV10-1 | TGCGCCAGCAGTGAGTCGGGGGGGGCCCCAGATACGCAGTATTTT | CASSESGGAPDTQYF
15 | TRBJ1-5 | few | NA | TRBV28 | TGTGCCAGCAGTCCGAGTCTGGGAAGCAATCAGCCCCAGCATTTT | CASSPSLGSNQPQHF
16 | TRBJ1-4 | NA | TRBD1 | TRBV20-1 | TGCAGTGCCAAAGAAGGGAACAGGGGAGCGCGCGAAAAACTGTTTTTT | CSAKEGNRGAREKLFF
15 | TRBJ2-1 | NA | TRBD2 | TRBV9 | TGTGCCAGCAGCCCGACTAGCGGGTGGTTCAATGAGCAGTTCTTC | CASSPTSGWFNEQFF
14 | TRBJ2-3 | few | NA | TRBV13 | TGTGCCAGCAGCAACAGGGACCTCGCAGATACGCAGTATTTT | CASSNRDLADTQYF
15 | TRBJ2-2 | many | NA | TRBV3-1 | TGTGCCAGCAGCCAAGAGCTCAGGGCCACCGGGGAGCTGTTTTTT | CASSQELRATGELFF
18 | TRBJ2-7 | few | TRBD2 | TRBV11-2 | TGTGCCAGCAGCTCGGGACTAGCGGGAGGGCCCTCTACCTACGAGCAGTACTTC | CASSSGLAGGPSTYEQYF